The 21 T cell receptor beta chains below were found in one sample sequenced in a study of Graves' ophthalmopathy and Graves' hyperthyroidism. Amplification from RNA transcripts yielded the TCR beta CDR3 regions. Amplification began with first-round RT-PCR using HTBI primers, then second-round multiplex PCR was performed. MiXCR, run by TCRdb on the multiplex PCR reads, gives a single entry per CDR3 protein. This sample yields 1 million to 1.3 million distinct CDR3 sequences, of which around a third are seen a single time; 11% belongs to the top ten. The specimen was peripheral blood or thyroid tissue (not recorded which). These receptor sequences come from an adult man with Graves' hyperthyroidism.

The chain has TRBV6-2 or TRBV6-3 and TRBJ2-5; possibly TRBD2 for D (6 bases). The J call is doubtful: the DNA matches TRBJ2-7 better. CDR1 MNHEY and CDR2 SVGEGT come from the germline V gene. This CDR3 spans 14 amino acids. CDR3 region: CASSGATRDYEQYF. CDR3 nucleotides: TGTGCCAGCAGTGGAGCGACTAGGGACTACGAGCAGTACTTC.

This chain joins TRBV12-3 or TRBV12-4 and TRBJ2-5; D might be TRBD1 (5 bases). This CDR3 spans 15 amino acids. Trimming removed 2 bases at V and 3 bases at J, with 13 bases between. The CDR3 DNA follows: TGTGCCAGCAGTTTAAGTAGGGGTTCTAAAGAGACCCAGTACTTC. Its protein is CASSLSRGSKETQYF.

This clonotype showed up just a few times. The chain couples TRBV20-1 to TRBJ2-7; D possibly uses TRBD1 or TRBD2 (5 bases each). Deletions cut 5 bases from V and 7 bases from J, with 18 bases between. The germline V gene encodes CDR1 DFQATT and CDR2 SNEGSKA (reference sequence). The CDR3 length is 13 residues. The CDR3 sequence is CSAPTGPWGEQYF. CDR3 nucleotides: TGCAGTGCTCCCACCGGGCCCTGGGGGGAGCAGTACTTC.

Regarding this clonotype: Just one base apart from a much larger clone, this may be a read error. This rearrangement joins TRBV20-1 to TRBJ1-6, with a weak D call TRBD1 (6 bases). The ends were cut back, 2 bases at V and 4 bases at J, with 9 bases in the middle. This CDR3 contains 14 residues. In germline, CDR1 is DFQATT, CDR2 SNEGSKA (reference sequence). Here the CDR3 reads CSARSGTYNSPLHF. CDR3 nucleotides: TGCAGTGCTAGATCCGGGACATATAATTCACCCCTCCACTTT.

This clonotype was picked up a small number of times. A much more abundant neighbour one base away suggests this may be a read error. This chain links TRBV5-1 with TRBJ1-1; the D is unclear. Germline V CDR1 and CDR2: SGHRS, YFSETQ. V lost 6 bases, J lost 5 bases, and 14 bases lay in between. CDR3 length: 13 residues. CDR3 loop: CASILPSRTEAFF. The CDR3 region has the DNA TGCGCCAGCATCCTGCCTTCGAGGACTGAAGCTTTCTTT.

This clonotype was observed many times. The CDR3 loop reads CSALRAGSWNEQYF. Written as DNA, the CDR3 is TGCAGTGCTTTGAGGGCAGGGAGTTGGAACGAGCAGTACTTC. The chain uses TRBV20-1 and TRBJ2-7, with D perhaps given as TRBD1 or TRBD2 (5 bases each). CDR1 and CDR2 (germline): DFQATT, SNEGSKA (reference sequence). The CDR3 extends over 14 amino acids. The V and J ends lost 5 bases and 5 bases respectively, with 19 bases between them.

This chain connects TRBV25-1 to TRBJ2-7; TRBD1 aligns across 7 bases. CDR1 is MGHDK and CDR2 is SYGVNS in the germline V gene. V shed 6 bases and J 7 bases; nucleotides not matched to a gene: 15. The CDR3 contains 15 residues. The DNA of the CDR3 is TGTGCCAGCAGCCCGCTACGGGACAGCTTGCGAGAGCAGTACTTC. Residues: CASSPLRDSLREQYF.

The chain employs TRBV2 and TRBJ1-1, with D possibly being TRBD1 (6 bases). V shed 5 bases and J shed 10 bases, with 17 bases lying between them. This CDR3 spans 13 amino acids. Germline V gives CDR1 SNHLY, CDR2 FYNNEI. This chain's CDR3 is CASSLKQGRRAFF. CDR3 DNA: TGTGCCAGCAGTTTGAAACAGGGAAGGCGAGCTTTCTTT. The variable domain in full, completed from reference TRBV2 and TRBJ1-1, reads EPEVTQTPSHQVTQMGQEVILRCVPISNHLYFYWYRQILGQKVEFLVSFYNNEISEKSEIFDDQFSVERPDGSNFTLKIRSTKLEDSAMYFCASSLKQGRRAFFGQGTRLTVV.

The chain employs TRBV19 and TRBJ1-5; no clear D gene. V lost 7 bases and J lost 0, with 13 bases in between. Germline V CDR1 and CDR2: LNHDA, SQIVND (reference sequence). There are 15 residues in the CDR3. CDR3 DNA sequence: TGTGCCAGTACCGTCGCCCTTTATAGCAATCAGCCCCAGCATTTT. Protein: CASTVALYSNQPQHF.

This clonotype showed up many times. The chain combines TRBV29-1 with TRBJ2-5; 9 bases are a match to TRBD2. Germline assignment: CDR1 SQVTM and CDR2 ANQGSEA. The CDR3 is 15 amino acids. With V trimmed by 1 base and J by 5 bases, 8 bases remained unmatched. This CDR3 is CSVEAIAGDRETQYF. The CDR3 DNA reads as TGCAGCGTTGAAGCTATAGCGGGAGATAGGGAGACCCAGTACTTC.

V is TRBV25-1 and J is TRBJ2-7; 7 bases fit TRBD1. The CDR3 length is 19 residues. Losses at the gene ends were 6 bases for V and 2 bases for J; bases not matched to a gene: 22. Per germline, CDR1 MGHDK and CDR2 SYGVNS. DNA of the CDR3: TGTGCCAGCAGCCAAGGGTGGGTAGGGGGCGGATCAGGAACCTACGAGCAGTACTTC. Amino acid sequence: CASSQGWVGGGSGTYEQYF.

This clonotype was picked up many times. V usage is TRBV9 and J usage is TRBJ1-6; D is unclear. This CDR3 comprises 14 residues. Trimming removed 5 bases from V and 7 bases from J, with 13 bases in between. Germline CDR1 reads SGDLS; CDR2 reads YYNGEE. CDR3 sequence: CASRAPGLNSPLHF. DNA for the CDR3: TGTGCCAGCAGAGCACCAGGATTGAATTCACCCCTCCACTTT.

As concerns this clonotype: This may arise from a read error, as a much more abundant clone is one base away. The V and J genes are TRBV6-5 and TRBJ1-5; 9 positions agree with TRBD1. The CDR3 runs to 17 residues. In germline, CDR1 is MNHEY, CDR2 SVGAGI. With 0 bases clipped from V and 5 bases from J, the junction kept 8 bases outside the gene matches. The CDR3 reads CASSYSKPGQGHQPQHF. The CDR3 DNA reads as TGTGCCAGCAGTTACTCGAAACCGGGACAGGGACATCAGCCCCAGCATTTT.

This clonotype occurred many times. This chain uses TRBV20-1 with TRBJ2-6, with D perhaps matching TRBD1 (6 bases). This CDR3 comprises 15 residues. Germline V CDR1 and CDR2: DFQATT, SNEGSKA (reference sequence). Trimming took 7 bases from V and 4 from J, leaving 17 bases between them. The CDR3 spells CSGTGSFPGANVLTF. DNA for the CDR3: TGCAGTGGAACAGGGAGTTTCCCCGGGGCCAACGTCCTGACTTTC.

This clonotype was recorded a few times. This chain links TRBV12-3 or TRBV12-4 with TRBJ2-7; the D call may be TRBD1 or TRBD2 (5 bases each). The V and J ends lost 3 bases and 6 bases respectively, with 12 bases between them. This CDR3 comprises 13 residues. CDR3 protein: CASSLKGPFEQYF. The DNA of the CDR3 is TGTGCCAGCAGTTTGAAGGGACCGTTCGAGCAGTACTTC.

To note about this clonotype: Its ends do not fully match the called genes, so a read error is possible. The V call is TRBV29-1, the J call TRBJ2-5, with D perhaps TRBD1 (6 bases). Looked up from germline, CDR1 is SQVTM and CDR2 is ANQGSEA. The CDR3 runs 10 residues. The CDR3 sequence is CSVKGESQYF. The CDR3, as DNA: TGCAGCGTTAAGGGGGAGAGCCAGTACTTC.

Many counts were recorded for this clonotype. The chain uses TRBV7-9 and TRBJ1-4, with D unclear. In germline, CDR1 is SEHNR, CDR2 FQNEAQ (reference sequence). V dropped 6 bases and J dropped 4 bases, with 12 bases sitting between them. CDR3 length: 14 amino acids. CDR3 in DNA: TGTGCCAGCAGAGGTGGCAGCAGTAATGAAAAACTGTTTTTT. Translating gives CASRGGSSNEKLFF.

A remark on this clonotype: A much larger clone differs from this one at a single base, so this may be a read error. The chain couples TRBV20-1 to TRBJ1-2; the match to TRBD1 covers 9 bases. The CDR3 is 15 residues long. CDR1 and CDR2 (germline): DFQATT, SNEGSKA (reference sequence). V lost 1 base to trimming and J lost 8 bases; unmatched junction nucleotides: 11. In nucleotides, the CDR3 is TGCAGTGCTAGAGGGCCGGGACAGGGCTTCGGGGGCTACACCTTC. Translating gives CSARGPGQGFGGYTF.

This chain links TRBV6-2 or TRBV6-3 with TRBJ2-5; 7 bases line up with TRBD2. V was pared by 0 bases and J by 4 bases, with 5 bases of the junction left unmatched. This CDR3 contains 15 residues. The germline V gene has CDR1 MNHEY and CDR2 SVGEGT. CDR3 sequence: CASSYSGGGVETQYF. Here the CDR3 DNA reads TGTGCCAGCAGTTACTCGGGCGGGGGTGTAGAGACCCAGTACTTC.

The chain has TRBV28 and TRBJ1-1, with 7 bases lining up with TRBD1. Germline V gene data show CDR1 as MDHEN and CDR2 as SYDVKM. The CDR3 runs 14 residues. With V trimmed by 6 bases and J by 10 bases, 14 bases remained unmatched. The CDR3 reads CASSPGTAAPLAFF. The CDR3 DNA sequence: TGTGCCAGCAGCCCAGGGACAGCGGCGCCGCTAGCTTTCTTT.

A note on this clonotype: A much more abundant neighbour one base away suggests this may be a read error. The chain is built from TRBV2 and TRBJ2-5, with D possibly matching TRBD1 (7 bases). V lost 5 bases to trimming and J lost 3 bases, with 19 bases between them. The CDR3 is 16 residues long. From germline, CDR1 is SNHLY and CDR2 FYNNEI. The CDR3 loop reads CASSSYPGRGEETQYF. The CDR3 bases are TGTGCCAGCAGTTCATACCCAGGCAGGGGGGAAGAGACCCAGTACTTC.